These 30 T cell receptor beta chains came from one sample sequenced in a study of blood T cell repertoires in COVID-19. The repertoire was sequenced with immunoSEQ multiplex PCR; TCRdb's copy has only in-frame clones and lacks some. The table records 15,000 to 20,000 clones, around 88% of them present only once. The specimen was peripheral blood. The receptors were gathered from a human donor in a cohort sampled during active COVID-19.

CDR3 sequence (DNA): TGTGCCAGCAGCCAACCTGACAGTGACTATGGCTACACCTTC. Amino acid sequence: CASSQPDSDYGYTF. The chain has TRBV3-1 (or the pseudogene TRBV3-2) and TRBJ1-2; maybe TRBD1 (5 bases). Between the trimmed V and J ends, which lost 2 bases and 3 bases, there was a span of 10 bases. This CDR3 contains 14 residues. The germline V gene has CDR1 LGHDT and CDR2 YNNKEL (reference sequence).

This chain uses TRBV5-1 with TRBJ2-3; 11 bases align to TRBD2. The trim removed 2 bases at V and 0 bases at J, leaving 11 bases unmatched. The germline CDR1 and CDR2 sequences are SGHRS and YFSETQ. CDR3 size: 19 residues. CDR3 DNA: TGCGCCAGCAGCTTCATGCTAGCGGGGGGCCTCCCTAGCACAGATACGCAGTATTTT. Protein sequence: CASSFMLAGGLPSTDTQYF.

V usage is TRBV5-1 and J usage is TRBJ2-3, with 10 bases aligning to TRBD1. The CDR3 is 15 residues long. Looked up from germline, CDR1 is SGHRS and CDR2 is YFSETQ. Trimming cost V 3 bases and J 4 bases; bases outside gene matches: 5. In nucleotides, the CDR3 is TGCGCCAGCAGCTGGGACAGGGGCCGCCCAGATACGCAGTATTTT. This codes for CASSWDRGRPDTQYF.

The sample holds one count of this clone. This sequence joins TRBV6-5 and TRBJ1-1, with D possibly TRBD1 on 5 matching bases. This CDR3 comprises 14 residues. Germline CDR1 reads MNHEY; CDR2 reads SVGAGI. Trimming removed 1 base at V and 5 bases at J, with 11 bases between. CDR3 nucleotides: TGTGCCAGCAGTTACTTTGACAGTCAAACTGAAGCTTTCTTT. This gives the protein CASSYFDSQTEAFF.

V usage is TRBV3-1 (or the pseudogene TRBV3-2) and J usage is TRBJ2-7; TRBD2 matches 9 bases. Per germline, CDR1 LGHDT and CDR2 YNNKEL (reference sequence). This CDR3 spans 14 amino acids. The junction had 2 bases not matched to a gene; V was cut back by 0 bases and J by 5 bases. CDR3: CASSQDGTSHEQYF. For the CDR3, the DNA is TGTGCCAGCAGCCAAGATGGGACTAGCCACGAGCAGTACTTC.

The chain carries TRBV3-1 (or the pseudogene TRBV3-2) and TRBJ2-4; 7 nucleotides match TRBD2. The CDR3 has 16 amino acids. Germline V CDR1 and CDR2: LGHDT, YNNKEL (reference sequence). V dropped 4 bases and J dropped 7; count of bases not matched to a gene: 13. The CDR3 loop is CASSRATLGGGNIQYF. The CDR3 DNA is TGTGCCAGCAGCCGAGCCACCCTGGGGGGGGGTAACATTCAGTACTTC.

The rearrangement uses TRBV28 and TRBJ2-7; no reliable D call. Germline V gene sequence: CDR1 MDHEN, CDR2 SYDVKM. Trimming removed 3 bases from V and 0 bases from J, with 12 bases in between. CDR3 size: 15 residues. The CDR3 sequence: CASSFSWAASYEQYF. The CDR3 coding sequence is TGTGCCAGCAGTTTTTCCTGGGCAGCCTCCTACGAGCAGTACTTC.

The V gene is TRBV6-5, the J gene TRBJ1-2, with D tentatively TRBD1 (6 bases). The CDR3 extends over 14 amino acids. With 10 bases removed from V and 4 bases from J, the gap between germline ends came to 19 bases. CDR1 MNHEY and CDR2 SVGAGI come from the germline V gene. The CDR3 coding sequence is TGTGCCACCACCCGGGACAAAACATCCTATGGCTACACCTTC. Its translation is CATTRDKTSYGYTF.

The CDR3 nucleotides are TGCAGCGTTGCAGGGGTCTCTTACGAGCAGTACTTC. This sequence encodes CSVAGVSYEQYF. The chain couples TRBV29-1 to TRBJ2-7, with a possible D match to TRBD1 (6 bases). V gave up 4 bases and J gave up 4 bases, with 11 bases separating them. This CDR3 contains 12 residues. Germline-derived CDR1 and CDR2 are SQVTM and ANQGSEA.

The chain carries TRBV9 and TRBJ2-7; the D is unclear. Germline V gene data show CDR1 as SGDLS and CDR2 as YYNGEE. The CDR3 has 11 residues. Trimming removed 4 bases from V and 3 bases from J, with 5 bases in between. CDR3 coding DNA: TGTGCCAGCAGCTCGTTCTACGAGCAGTACTTC. Protein sequence: CASSSFYEQYF.

This sequence joins TRBV27 and TRBJ1-1; D is undetermined. The ends were cut back, 6 bases at V and 0 bases at J, with 14 bases in the middle. CDR1 and CDR2 (germline): MNHEY, SMNVEV (reference sequence). The CDR3 loop spans 15 amino acids. In nucleotides, the CDR3 is TGTGCCAGCAGCCAAGGCGCGGGTTTGAACACTGAAGCTTTCTTT. Translation: CASSQGAGLNTEAFF.

The V and J genes are TRBV7-2 and TRBJ1-1, with D possibly TRBD1 on 6 matching bases. Germline values: CDR1 SGHTA, CDR2 FQGNSA. V was pared by 5 bases and J by 5 bases, with 18 bases between. The CDR3 is made up of 15 amino acids. CDR3 protein: CASSKMGAQGTEAFF. The CDR3 DNA is TGTGCCAGCAGCAAAATGGGGGCGCAGGGGACTGAAGCTTTCTTT.

The J gene is TRBJ1-2, the V gene TRBV10-3; 8 bases fit TRBD1. The V gene end was trimmed by 3 bases and the J gene end by 4 bases; junction bases not matched to a gene: 4. Per the germline V gene, CDR1 is ENHRY and CDR2 is SYGVKD. This CDR3 comprises 14 residues. The CDR3 region has the DNA TGTGCCATCAGTGACAGGGGGCAGGGCTATGGCTACACCTTC. It codes for CAISDRGQGYGYTF.

The V gene is TRBV21-1, the J gene TRBJ2-1; no check of the table's D call, TRBD2, against the DNA was made. TRBV21-1 is a listed pseudogene. The CDR3 extends over 20 amino acids. Here the CDR3 reads CASSNRAGTTLFSSYNEQFF. Written as DNA, the CDR3 is TGTGCCAGCAGCAACCGCGCCGGGACTACCCTTTTCAGCTCCTACAATGAGCAGTTCTTC.

V usage is TRBV28 and J usage is TRBJ2-5; 7 bases are shared with TRBD1. CDR1 is MDHEN, CDR2 SYDVKM, per germline. V lost 7 bases to trimming and J lost 4 bases; unmatched junction nucleotides: 3. This CDR3 has 12 amino acids. CDR3 protein: CASKPGGETQYF. The CDR3 DNA sequence: TGTGCCAGCAAACCAGGGGGAGAGACCCAGTACTTC.

CDR3 protein: CASSLAGISSSYNSPLHF. DNA of the CDR3: TGCGCCAGCAGCTTGGCAGGAATCTCAAGCTCCTATAATTCACCCCTCCACTTT. The J gene is TRBJ1-6, the V gene TRBV5-1; D ambiguous. V was shortened by 0 bases and J by 0 bases, with 13 bases between the two germline ends. Germline V gene sequence: CDR1 SGHRS, CDR2 YFSETQ. There are 18 residues in the CDR3.

The rearrangement uses TRBV30 and TRBJ2-1; TRBD2 agrees at 7 bases. The CDR3 totals 15 residues. Germline CDR1 is GTSNPN and CDR2 is SVGIG (reference sequence). The J segment lost 4 bases and the V segment lost 0 bases, leaving 6 bases of the junction unmatched. The CDR3 sequence is CAWSVGAGRYNEQFF. In DNA, the CDR3 is TGTGCCTGGAGTGTGGGAGCGGGGCGGTACAATGAGCAGTTCTTC.

The genes are TRBV30 and TRBJ1-1; no reliable D call. Germline CDR1 and CDR2: GTSNPN and SVGIG (reference sequence). This CDR3 is built from 15 residues. The V end was cut by 3 bases, the J end by 0 bases, with 14 bases between. The CDR3, as DNA: TGTGCCTGGAGCGGGAGCGTTAGGCTGAACACTGAAGCTTTCTTT. Translation: CAWSGSVRLNTEAFF. Drawing the rest from reference TRBV30 and TRBJ1-1, the complete variable domain is SQTIHQWPATLVQPVGSPLSLECTVEGTSNPNLYWYRQAAGRGLQLLFYSVGIGQISSEVPQNLSASRPQDRQFILSSKKLLLSDSGFYLCAWSGSVRLNTEAFFGQGTRLTVV.

A few counts support this clone. The rearrangement links TRBV6-2 or TRBV6-3 to TRBJ2-7, with 10 bases fitting TRBD1. V was pared by 2 bases and J by 1 base, with 2 bases of the junction left unmatched. Germline CDR1 reads MNHEY; CDR2 reads SVGEGT. This CDR3 has 15 amino acids. Written as DNA, the CDR3 is TGTGCCAGCAGTTACGGGACAGGGGTTTCCTACGAGCAGTACTTC. Translated, it gives CASSYGTGVSYEQYF.

The chain combines TRBV7-3 with TRBJ2-1; 9 nucleotides line up with TRBD2. Germline V lookup: CDR1 SGHTA, CDR2 FQGTGA. The junction had 7 bases not matched to a gene; V was cut back by 4 bases and J by 9 bases. CDR3 size: 14 residues. The CDR3 reads CASSSSGGRSEQFF. The CDR3 nucleotides are TGTGCCAGCAGCTCCAGCGGGGGGCGTAGTGAGCAGTTCTTC.

The genes are TRBV5-1 and TRBJ1-2, with D perhaps matching TRBD1 (5 bases). In germline, CDR1 is SGHRS, CDR2 YFSETQ. Trimming stripped 7 bases from V and 3 bases from J, with 16 bases between. There are 14 residues in the CDR3. CDR3 coding DNA: TGCGCCAGCTCCCCTACCGCGGGGGACTATGGCTACACCTTC. Protein: CASSPTAGDYGYTF.

V gene TRBV6-1 combines with J gene TRBJ1-4, with TRBD1 as a possible D gene (5 bases). The germline CDR1 and CDR2 sequences are MNHNS and SASEGT. The V end lost 2 bases, the J end lost 4 bases, and 20 bases lay between the germline ends. The CDR3 sequence is 18 residues long. The CDR3 sequence: CASSERRQRRLLNEKLFF. In DNA, the CDR3 is TGTGCCAGCAGTGAACGAAGACAGAGGCGCTTGCTTAATGAAAAACTGTTTTTT.

The chain recombines TRBV12-1 with TRBJ1-5. TRBV12-1 is a listed pseudogene. The CDR3 extends over 14 amino acids. CDR3 in amino acids: CASSVDGDNQPQHF. For the CDR3, the DNA is TGTGCCAGCAGTGTGGACGGGGACAATCAGCCCCAGCATTTT.

This clone was counted only a few times. The V and J genes are TRBV5-4 and TRBJ2-1, with 8 bases aligning to TRBD2. The CDR3 extends over 17 amino acids. With 0 bases clipped from V and 1 base from J, the junction kept 6 bases outside the gene matches. The V gene's germline CDR1 is SGHNT and CDR2 YYREEE (reference sequence). CDR3 protein: CASSLGPGGASYNEQFF. The CDR3 DNA reads as TGTGCCAGCAGCTTGGGACCGGGAGGGGCATCCTACAATGAGCAGTTCTTC.

The chain carries TRBV5-4 and TRBJ2-1, with TRBD1 matching 7 bases. Germline trimming cut 1 base from V and 5 bases from J; bases unmatched to any gene: 6. The CDR3 is made up of 15 amino acids. Per the germline V gene, CDR1 is SGHNT and CDR2 is YYREEE (reference sequence). The CDR3 nucleotides are TGTGCCAGCAGCTTGTTCCGGGACAGCAACAATGAGCAGTTCTTC. It yields the protein CASSLFRDSNNEQFF.

The chain joins TRBV7-9 to TRBJ1-1; 9 nucleotides line up with TRBD1. The ends lost 5 bases at V and 5 bases at J; junction bases unmatched: 6. The CDR3 extends over 14 amino acids. The germline gives CDR1 SEHNR, CDR2 FQNEAQ (reference sequence). CDR3 nucleotide sequence: TGTGCCAGCAGCCTCGGGACAGGGTCTACTGAAGCTTTCTTT. Translating gives CASSLGTGSTEAFF.

J is TRBJ2-1 and V is TRBV25-1, with 14 positions matching TRBD2. V gave up 5 bases and J gave up 4 bases; unmatched junction bases: 4. The CDR3 runs 16 residues. The germline V gene has CDR1 MGHDK and CDR2 SYGVNS. CDR3 sequence reads: CASSPGTSGGYNEQFF. CDR3 sequence (DNA): TGTGCCAGCAGTCCTGGGACTAGCGGGGGATACAATGAGCAGTTCTTC.

The chain uses TRBV25-1 and TRBJ1-6, with 10 bases lining up with TRBD1. J gave up 9 bases and V 8 bases, and 1 base lay outside the gene matches. This CDR3 has 12 residues. Germline CDR1 and CDR2: MGHDK and SYGVNS. The CDR3 nucleotides read TGTGCCAGCCGGACAGGGGGTTCACCCCTCCACTTT. It yields the protein CASRTGGSPLHF.

This chain joins TRBV28 and TRBJ1-5; tentative D call: TRBD1 (6 bases). The CDR3 has 16 residues. The germline V gene encodes CDR1 MDHEN and CDR2 SYDVKM. V lost 5 bases to trimming and J lost 3 bases, with 17 bases between them. The CDR3 protein is CASSSKRGNFNQPQHF. In nucleotides, the CDR3 is TGTGCCAGCAGTAGTAAGAGGGGGAATTTCAATCAGCCCCAGCATTTT.

The rearrangement links TRBV6-5 to TRBJ1-2, with a tentative D call TRBD1 (5 bases). CDR3 length: 13 residues. Germline CDR1 reads MNHEY; CDR2 reads SVGAGI. CDR3 sequence reads: CATSRGGGYGYTF. As DNA, the CDR3 is TGTGCTACGAGCCGAGGCGGGGGCTATGGCTACACCTTC.